A single sample gave rise to the 8 T cell receptor beta chains below, sequenced in a study of shared clonotypes between healthy human individuals. Profiled with immunoSEQ multiplex PCR; TCRdb holds only in-frame clones, not every one. This table holds more than 2 million clones, roughly 94% found once. Material for sequencing was naive CD4+ T cells sorted from blood. This sample's subset: CD45RA+ positively selected. The receptors stem from a man younger than 30 in good health.

The chain joins TRBV30 to TRBJ1-5, with D possibly matching TRBD1 (5 bases). The germline V and J ends were trimmed by 0 bases and 1 base, with 10 bases remaining between them. The CDR3 sequence is 15 residues long. The germline V gene encodes CDR1 GTSNPN and CDR2 SVGIG (reference sequence). This CDR3 is CAWSVSRASNQPQHF. The CDR3 DNA reads as TGTGCCTGGAGTGTAAGCAGGGCCAGCAATCAGCCCCAGCATTTT.

This chain uses TRBV5-1 with TRBJ2-1; D could derive from TRBD1 or TRBD2 (5 bases each). Looked up from germline, CDR1 is SGHRS and CDR2 is YFSETQ. V shed 0 bases and J shed 6 bases, with 19 bases lying between them. The CDR3 consists of 17 residues. The CDR3 sequence is CASSLEVTLPGGNEQFF. CDR3 DNA sequence: TGCGCCAGCAGCTTGGAGGTGACACTCCCTGGGGGCAATGAGCAGTTCTTC.

The chain joins TRBV29-1 to TRBJ2-1, with D hard to call. Trimming took off 2 bases at V and 10 bases at J, with 6 bases between the two ends. Per germline, CDR1 SQVTM and CDR2 ANQGSEA. CDR3 size: 10 residues. Written as DNA, the CDR3 is TGCAGCGTTGAAACATTCGAGCAGTTCTTC. Translated: CSVETFEQFF.

The V call is TRBV5-1, the J call TRBJ2-4; tentatively, D is TRBD1 (5 bases). Germline V gene data show CDR1 as SGHRS and CDR2 as YFSETQ. The CDR3 consists of 15 residues. The germline V and J ends were trimmed by 0 bases and 0 bases, with 7 bases remaining between them. The DNA for the CDR3 is TGCGCCAGCAGCTTGGGACAGCTAGCCAAAAACATTCAGTACTTC. The encoded protein is CASSLGQLAKNIQYF.

A single count supports this clone. The sample carries other DNA sequences with the same CDR3. This chain uses TRBV6-1 with TRBJ1-5; D is uncertain. Trimming took 8 bases from V and 2 from J, leaving 13 bases between them. The CDR3 covers 14 residues. Per germline, CDR1 MNHNS and CDR2 SASEGT. The CDR3 region is CASSEVTGNQPQHF. The DNA for the CDR3 is TGTGCCAGCTCGGAGGTAACGGGCAATCAGCCCCAGCATTTT.

The chain employs TRBV6-1 and TRBJ2-7, with 8 nucleotides matching TRBD1. With 6 bases clipped from V and 3 bases from J, the junction kept 7 bases outside the gene matches. The CDR3 sequence is 14 residues long. Germline CDR1 and CDR2: MNHNS and SASEGT. The CDR3: CASSPLDRVYEQYF. DNA of the CDR3: TGTGCCAGCAGCCCCCTGGACAGGGTCTACGAGCAGTACTTC.

The V call is TRBV29-1, the J call TRBJ1-1; TRBD1 matches 7 bases. V was clipped by 4 bases and J by 5 bases; unmatched bases: 7. Germline values: CDR1 SQVTM, CDR2 ANQGSEA. The CDR3 totals 13 residues. This CDR3 is CSVGAGGMTEAFF. The CDR3 DNA sequence: TGCAGCGTTGGGGCAGGGGGAATGACTGAAGCTTTCTTT. Using reference TRBV29-1 and TRBJ1-1 for the parts outside the CDR3, the full variable domain is SAVISQKPSRDICQRGTSLTIQCQVDSQVTMMFWYRQQPGQSLTLIATANQGSEATYESGFVIDKFPISRPNLTFSTLTVSNMSPEDSSIYLCSVGAGGMTEAFFGQGTRLTVV.

This sequence joins TRBV5-1 and TRBJ2-7; the match to TRBD1 covers 10 bases. The V and J ends lost 5 bases and 4 bases, in that order; junction bases with no gene match: 6. The CDR3 runs 14 residues. Germline values: CDR1 SGHRS, CDR2 YFSETQ. The CDR3 DNA follows: TGCGCCAGCAGGACGGGACAGGGGAGTTACGAGCAGTACTTC. Translated, it gives CASRTGQGSYEQYF.